Following are 26 T cell receptor beta chains from one sample sequenced in a study of spatial heterogeneity in lung cancer. MiXCR was run by TCRdb on the 5' RACE reads, yielding one entry per CDR3 protein. This table has about 2,400 distinct CDR3 sequences, 27% appearing once. Time point in this sample: blood at routine non-recurrence follow-up after resection. This specimen was PBMCs, taken at follow-up. The receptors shown here come from a male donor with early-stage non-small cell lung cancer.

Regarding this clonotype: This beta chain is a stray read from a library made for alpha chains; its abundance is not meaningful. The chain is built from TRBV18 and TRBJ2-3; D is ambiguous. Looked up from germline, CDR1 is KGHSH and CDR2 is LQKENI. Trimming took 2 bases from V and 2 from J, leaving 11 bases between them. The CDR3 has 15 residues. CDR3: CASSPSRFLTDTQYF. The CDR3 bases are TGTGCCAGCTCACCATCAAGGTTCCTCACAGATACGCAGTATTTT.

This clonotype appeared a few times. In a library made to pick up alpha chains, this beta chain is a stray read with a size that means little. This sequence joins TRBV20-1 and TRBJ2-2, with D tentatively TRBD2 (5 bases). This CDR3 is built from 14 residues. Germline assignment: CDR1 DFQATT and CDR2 SNEGSKA (reference sequence). Trimming shortened V by 1 base and J by 4 bases, and 10 bases separated the two germline ends. CDR3 region: CSARARAATGELFF. CDR3 coding DNA: TGCAGTGCTAGAGCGAGGGCAGCCACCGGGGAGCTGTTTTTT.

This clonotype was counted only a few times. Little can be read into the size of this beta chain, an off-target read in a library designed for alpha chains. This chain joins TRBV7-3 and TRBJ2-2; D is uncertain. Germline assignment: CDR1 SGHTA and CDR2 FQGTGA. V was shortened by 2 bases and J by 6 bases, with 7 bases between the two germline ends. CDR3 length: 13 residues. CDR3 sequence: CASSLARSGELFF. In DNA form, the CDR3 reads TGTGCCAGCAGCTTAGCCCGGTCCGGGGAGCTGTTTTTT.

By frequency in the sample, this clonotype is medium-sized. Since the library was made to target alpha chains, this beta chain is a stray read and its abundance is not meaningful. The chain has TRBV5-1 and TRBJ2-1, with 8 bases that match TRBD2. Germline CDR1 is SGHRS and CDR2 is YFSETQ. CDR3 length: 15 amino acids. Unmatched junction bases numbered 8, after V lost 0 bases and J lost 9 bases. The DNA for the CDR3 is TGCGCCAGCAGCTTGGCCATCGGGAGGGCCTCTGAGCAGTTCTTC. This sequence encodes CASSLAIGRASEQFF.

In the case of this clonotype: The library was prepared for alpha chains; this beta chain is a stray read, so its frequency means little. The chain links TRBV5-1 to TRBJ2-1; D might be TRBD1 or TRBD2, each matching 6 bases. Trimming shortened V by 7 bases and J by 6 bases, and 14 bases separated the two germline ends. Germline V gene data show CDR1 as SGHRS and CDR2 as YFSETQ. The CDR3 runs 13 residues. This CDR3 reads CASSPGGLNEQFF. Here the CDR3 DNA reads TGCGCCAGCTCCCCCGGGGGCCTCAATGAGCAGTTCTTC.

A note on this clonotype: A library prepared for alpha chains yielded this beta chain as an off-target read; its size is of little meaning. The chain couples TRBV18 to TRBJ2-1, with 11 bases matching TRBD2. The length of the CDR3 is 15 residues. Germline values: CDR1 KGHSH, CDR2 LQKENI. Germline trimming cut 3 bases from V and 8 bases from J; bases unmatched to any gene: 6. CDR3 DNA: TGTGCCAGCTCACCTCGACTAGCGGGACCGGATGAGCAGTTCTTC. Translation gives CASSPRLAGPDEQFF.

In regard to this clonotype: With the library built for alpha chains, this beta chain is off target and its frequency is not meaningful. The gene calls are TRBV9 and TRBJ2-7; D possibly corresponds to TRBD1 (6 bases). The CDR3 has 16 residues. From germline, CDR1 is SGDLS and CDR2 YYNGEE. V was trimmed by 3 bases and J by 2 bases, leaving 18 bases between them. This CDR3 is CASSGDSRTDTYEQYF. The CDR3, as DNA: TGTGCCAGCAGCGGAGATTCCAGGACAGATACCTACGAGCAGTACTTC.

A remark on this clonotype: This beta chain is an unintended read in a library built for alpha chains; its size means little. The chain joins TRBV11-2 to TRBJ2-7, with D possibly matching TRBD1 (9 bases). CDR3 length equals 14 residues. Per germline, CDR1 SGHAT and CDR2 FQNNGV. Trimming left V 4 bases short and J 6 bases short, with 16 bases between. The CDR3 DNA is TGTGCCAGCAGCTCGGGGGGGACAGGGTCCGAGCAGTACTTC. It codes for CASSSGGTGSEQYF.

This clonotype was observed a handful of times. Because the library targeted alpha chains, this beta chain is an off-target read whose size means little. The chain carries TRBV20-1 and TRBJ2-2; a possible D gene is TRBD2 (6 bases). Trimming pared 3 bases from V and 4 bases from J, leaving 15 bases between. Per the germline V gene, CDR1 is DFQATT and CDR2 is SNEGSKA (reference sequence). The CDR3 sequence is 15 residues long. CDR3 residues: CSASQEGQGTGELFF. CDR3 in DNA: TGCAGTGCTAGCCAGGAGGGCCAGGGCACCGGGGAGCTGTTTTTT.

Regarding this clonotype: A library made for alpha chains picked up this beta chain off target, so its size means little. The V and J genes are TRBV7-9 and TRBJ2-7, with D maybe TRBD1 (6 bases). V lost 4 bases, J lost 3 bases, and 16 bases lay in between. The CDR3 spans 15 residues. Germline V gene sequence: CDR1 SEHNR, CDR2 FQNEAQ (reference sequence). The CDR3 protein is CASSSLQGMHYEQYF. The DNA of the CDR3 is TGTGCCAGCAGCTCACTACAGGGAATGCACTACGAGCAGTACTTC.

By frequency in the sample, this clonotype is medium-sized. Being off target in a library aimed at alpha chains, this beta chain has a size of little meaning. The chain is built from TRBV28 and TRBJ2-7, with 15 bases fitting TRBD2. V gave up 8 bases and J gave up 0 bases; unmatched junction bases: 8. The CDR3 runs 17 residues. Per germline, CDR1 MDHEN and CDR2 SYDVKM. The CDR3 loop is CASEGTSGRTSSYEQYF. CDR3 nucleotide sequence: TGTGCCAGCGAAGGGACTAGCGGGAGGACCAGCTCCTACGAGCAGTACTTC. Using reference TRBV28 and TRBJ2-7 for the parts outside the CDR3, the full variable domain is DVKVTQSSRYLVKRTGEKVFLECVQDMDHENMFWYRQDPGLGLRLIYFSYDVKMKEKGDIPEGYSVSREKKERFSLILESASTNQTSMYLCASEGTSGRTSSYEQYFGPGTRLTVT.

This clonotype is deemed medium-sized. With the library built for alpha chains, this beta chain is off target and its frequency is not meaningful. The chain combines TRBV7-9 with TRBJ2-7, with D unclear. V shed 7 bases and J shed 2 bases, with 15 bases lying between them. The CDR3 runs 14 residues. The germline gives CDR1 SEHNR, CDR2 FQNEAQ (reference sequence). CDR3 in DNA: TGTGCCAGCATCCCCCCCGGTTCGGCCTACGAGCAGTACTTC. Translation gives CASIPPGSAYEQYF.

This clonotype showed up just a few times. This beta chain is an unintended read in a library built for alpha chains; its size means little. The V gene is TRBV7-2, the J gene TRBJ2-5, with TRBD1 matching 9 bases. CDR1 is SGHTA and CDR2 is FQGNSA in the germline V gene. CDR3 length equals 15 residues. Germline trimming cut 0 bases from V and 4 bases from J; bases unmatched to any gene: 3. This CDR3 is CASSLATGGGETQYF. The CDR3 DNA sequence: TGTGCCAGCAGCTTAGCCACAGGGGGCGGAGAGACCCAGTACTTC.

This clonotype has only a few counts. This beta chain is a stray sequence in a library constructed for alpha chains; its clone size is not meaningful. The J gene is TRBJ1-2, the V gene TRBV5-1; no definite D call. Germline V lookup: CDR1 SGHRS, CDR2 YFSETQ. The length of the CDR3 is 11 residues. Trimming took off 5 bases at V and 7 bases at J, with 9 bases between the two ends. The CDR3 spells CASSSRFGYTF. CDR3 nucleotide sequence: TGCGCCAGCAGTTCCCGATTTGGCTACACCTTC.

About this clonotype: This beta chain was picked up by a library intended for alpha chains and is off target, so its count carries little meaning. This chain joins TRBV9 and TRBJ2-7, with unresolved D. This CDR3 comprises 15 residues. CDR1 is SGDLS and CDR2 is YYNGEE in the germline V gene. V lost 0 bases, J lost 7 bases, and 17 bases lay in between. Here the CDR3 reads CASSVGSTKLWEQYF. The CDR3 DNA follows: TGTGCCAGCAGCGTAGGCTCTACGAAACTATGGGAGCAGTACTTC.

This clonotype was observed a handful of times. This beta chain represents an off-target read in a library built for alpha chains; its size is of limited meaning. V is TRBV5-1 and J is TRBJ2-7; 9 bases fit TRBD1. The CDR3 has 14 amino acids. Germline V gene sequence: CDR1 SGHRS, CDR2 YFSETQ. V shed 0 bases and J 7 bases; nucleotides not matched to a gene: 5. The CDR3 loop is CASSLEQGAQEQYF. The DNA for the CDR3 is TGCGCCAGCAGCTTGGAACAGGGGGCGCAGGAGCAGTACTTC.

Concerning this clonotype: This beta chain is off target for a library built for alpha chains, so its abundance means little. The rearrangement links TRBV4-3 to TRBJ2-1; no firm D call. The CDR3 length is 16 residues. Germline-derived CDR1 and CDR2 are LGHNA and YSLEER. Trimming removed 4 bases at V and 8 bases at J, with 21 bases between. The CDR3 sequence: CASSPRPPPGRDEQFF. CDR3 nucleotides: TGCGCCAGCAGCCCCAGACCCCCCCCGGGTCGGGATGAGCAGTTCTTC.

Notes on this clonotype: As an off-target read in a library built for alpha chains, this beta chain has a frequency of little significance. The V call is TRBV7-8, the J call TRBJ2-1, with TRBD2 as a possible D gene (6 bases). This CDR3 spans 14 amino acids. V was shortened by 3 bases and J by 10 bases, with 16 bases between the two germline ends. Per germline, CDR1 SGHVS and CDR2 FQNEAQ. CDR3 amino acids: CASSFQESAGEQFF. CDR3 in DNA: TGTGCCAGCAGCTTTCAAGAGAGCGCGGGAGAGCAGTTCTTC.

A remark on this clonotype: This beta chain slipped into a library made for alpha chains as a stray read, so its size is not meaningful. This rearrangement joins TRBV20-1 to TRBJ2-3; 14 bases line up with TRBD2. The CDR3 sequence is 16 residues long. Per the germline V gene, CDR1 is DFQATT and CDR2 is SNEGSKA (reference sequence). V gave up 2 bases and J gave up 2 bases; unmatched junction bases: 3. CDR3 in DNA: TGCAGTGCTAGAAGACTAGCGGGAGGGTTCACAGATACGCAGTATTTT. Protein: CSARRLAGGFTDTQYF.

To note about this clonotype: Within a library made for alpha chains, this beta chain is off target, and its count is uninformative. This chain connects TRBV21-1 to TRBJ2-4. TRBV21-1 represents a pseudogene. This CDR3 comprises 19 residues. In DNA form, the CDR3 reads TGTGCCAGCAGCAGCAGAACGGCGGAGACCTTTATAGCCAAAAACATTCAGTACTTC. It translates to CASSSRTAETFIAKNIQYF.

The table lists this clonotype with a few counts. Found in a library prepared for alpha chains, this beta chain is an off-target read, and its abundance has little meaning. This chain joins TRBV11-2 and TRBJ2-4, with 14 nucleotides matching TRBD2. Germline V CDR1 and CDR2: SGHAT, FQNNGV. V was clipped by 7 bases and J by 1 base; unmatched bases: 15. This CDR3 is built from 20 residues. The chain's CDR3 is CASNLGLAGGTSFAKNIQYF. The DNA for the CDR3 is TGTGCCAGCAACCTCGGACTAGCGGGAGGTACTAGCTTTGCCAAAAACATTCAGTACTTC. The full variable domain, with the rest looked up from reference TRBV11-2 and TRBJ2-4, is EAGVAQSPRYKIIEKRQSVAFWCNPISGHATLYWYQQILGQGPKLLIQFQNNGVVDDSQLPKDRFSAERLKGVDSTLKIQPAKLEDSAVYLCASNLGLAGGTSFAKNIQYFGAGTRLSVL.

Only a few counts were recorded for this clonotype. In a library made to pick up alpha chains, this beta chain is a stray read with a size that means little. This chain connects TRBV10-3 to TRBJ2-1, with 12 nucleotides matching TRBD2. Germline V gene sequence: CDR1 ENHRY, CDR2 SYGVKD. V shed 6 bases and J 3 bases; nucleotides not matched to a gene: 3. The CDR3 contains 15 residues. The CDR3 loop is CAISPGLAGYNEQFF. Written as DNA, the CDR3 is TGTGCCATCAGCCCGGGACTAGCGGGCTACAATGAGCAGTTCTTC.

This clonotype has more than one count but fewer than ten. Within a library made for alpha chains, this beta chain is off target, and its count is uninformative. The chain has TRBV28 and TRBJ2-5, with D possibly matching TRBD2 (5 bases). The length of the CDR3 is 15 residues. The V gene's germline CDR1 is MDHEN and CDR2 SYDVKM. Trimming left V 2 bases short and J 1 base short, with 11 bases between. The chain's CDR3 is CASSLAGSGQETQYF. The CDR3 coding sequence is TGTGCCAGCAGTTTAGCTGGGAGCGGCCAAGAGACCCAGTACTTC.

A word on this clonotype: This beta chain is an unintended read in a library built for alpha chains; its size means little. The rearrangement links TRBV5-1 to TRBJ1-1, with no clear D. This CDR3 has 16 residues. V was clipped by 0 bases and J by 5 bases, with 17 bases between them. Per germline, CDR1 SGHRS and CDR2 YFSETQ. The CDR3 protein is CASSLDRRAGRTEAFF. The CDR3 bases are TGCGCCAGCAGCTTGGATCGGCGGGCAGGAAGGACTGAAGCTTTCTTT.

This clonotype was recorded once. Because this beta chain is a stray read in a library intended to capture alpha chains, its abundance should not be given much weight. The V and J genes are TRBV20-1 and TRBJ2-7; tentative D call: TRBD1 (6 bases). CDR3 length: 13 residues. Looked up from germline, CDR1 is DFQATT and CDR2 is SNEGSKA (reference sequence). The V end was cut by 0 bases, the J end by 6 bases, with 12 bases between. In DNA, the CDR3 is TGCAGTGCTAGAGATCCTTCAGGGGCCGAGCAGTACTTC. It yields the protein CSARDPSGAEQYF.

This clonotype appeared a few times. The library was prepared for alpha chains; this beta chain is a stray read, so its frequency means little. The rearrangement links TRBV4-1 to TRBJ2-1; D gene uncertain. Germline V gene data show CDR1 as MGHRA and CDR2 as YSYEKL. V dropped 0 bases and J dropped 9 bases, with 6 bases sitting between them. This CDR3 spans 12 amino acids. CDR3 nucleotides: TGCGCCAGCAGCCAAGAATTCGCTGAGCAGTTCTTC. This translates into CASSQEFAEQFF.